This TCR beta chain is from a study of blood T cell repertoires in COVID-19. Study-level information: Material from acute and convalescent COVID-19 was sourced from the United States, Italy and Spain. T cells, B-cell-depleted T cells, or PBMCs provided the cDNA or gDNA that served as material.

Study processing details: Amplification from reference gene primers served as the basis for estimated nucleated cell counts. Some clones are missing from TCRdb's copy, which holds only in-frame ones; the method was immunoSEQ multiplex PCR. V and J calls and clone size come straight from that table; D and trimming were deduced from the DNA. The table has approximately 130,000 clones, 85% to 90% seen once. V lost 4 bases and J lost 4, with 14 bases in between. Germline CDR1 is SGHDT and CDR2 is YYEEEE. The CDR3 is 14 amino acids. Sequenced: peripheral blood. This sequence was found in a human donor in a cohort sampled during active COVID-19. The V gene is TRBV5-6, the J gene TRBJ2-5; perhaps TRBD1 as D (6 bases). In DNA, the CDR3 is TGTGCCAGCAGCGGACAGACAGGTCCAGAGACCCAGTACTTC. This gives the protein CASSGQTGPETQYF. The whole variable domain, filled in from reference TRBV5-6 and TRBJ2-5, reads DAGVTQSPTHLIKTRGQQVTLRCSPKSGHDTVSWYQQALGQGPQFIFQYYEEEERQRGNFPDRFSGHQFPNYSSELNVNALLLGDSALYLCASSGQTGPETQYFGPGTRLLVL.